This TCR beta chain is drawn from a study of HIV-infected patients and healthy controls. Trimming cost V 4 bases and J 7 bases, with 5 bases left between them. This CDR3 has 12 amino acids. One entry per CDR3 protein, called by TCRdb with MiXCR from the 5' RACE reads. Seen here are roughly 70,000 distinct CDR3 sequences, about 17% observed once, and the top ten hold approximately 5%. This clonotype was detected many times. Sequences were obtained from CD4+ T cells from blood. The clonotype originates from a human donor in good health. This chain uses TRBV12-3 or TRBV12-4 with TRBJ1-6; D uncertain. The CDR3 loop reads CASSYSNSPLHF. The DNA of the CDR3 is TGTGCCAGCAGTTACTCGAATTCACCCCTCCACTTT.